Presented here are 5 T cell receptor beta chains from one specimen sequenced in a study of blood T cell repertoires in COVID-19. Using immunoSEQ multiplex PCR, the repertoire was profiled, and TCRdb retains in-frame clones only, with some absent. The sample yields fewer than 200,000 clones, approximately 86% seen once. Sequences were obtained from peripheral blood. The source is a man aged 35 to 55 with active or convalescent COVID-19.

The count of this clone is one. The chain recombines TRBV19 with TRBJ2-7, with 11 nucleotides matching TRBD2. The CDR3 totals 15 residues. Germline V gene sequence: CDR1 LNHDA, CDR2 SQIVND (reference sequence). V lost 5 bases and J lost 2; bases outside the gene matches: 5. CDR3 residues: CASSPGTSGTYEQYF. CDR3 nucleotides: TGTGCCAGTAGTCCTGGGACTAGCGGAACCTACGAGCAGTACTTC.

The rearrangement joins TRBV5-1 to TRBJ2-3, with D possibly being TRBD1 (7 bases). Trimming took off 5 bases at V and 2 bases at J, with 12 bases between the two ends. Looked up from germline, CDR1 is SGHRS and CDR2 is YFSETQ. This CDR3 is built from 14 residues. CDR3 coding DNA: TGCGCCAGCAGGGAGGGGGCATCCACAGATACGCAGTATTTT. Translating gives CASREGASTDTQYF.

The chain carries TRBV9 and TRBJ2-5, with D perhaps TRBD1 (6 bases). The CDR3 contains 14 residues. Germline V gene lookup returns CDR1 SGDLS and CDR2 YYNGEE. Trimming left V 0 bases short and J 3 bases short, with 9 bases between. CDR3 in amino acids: CASSVGAGEETQYF. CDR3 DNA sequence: TGTGCCAGCAGCGTAGGGGCAGGGGAAGAGACCCAGTACTTC.

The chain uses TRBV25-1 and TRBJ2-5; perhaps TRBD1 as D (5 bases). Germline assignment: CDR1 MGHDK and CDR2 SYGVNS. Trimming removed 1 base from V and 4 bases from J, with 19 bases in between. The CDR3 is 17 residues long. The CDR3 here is CASSESNQGIRRETQYF. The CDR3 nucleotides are TGTGCCAGCAGTGAATCGAACCAGGGAATACGGAGAGAGACCCAGTACTTC.

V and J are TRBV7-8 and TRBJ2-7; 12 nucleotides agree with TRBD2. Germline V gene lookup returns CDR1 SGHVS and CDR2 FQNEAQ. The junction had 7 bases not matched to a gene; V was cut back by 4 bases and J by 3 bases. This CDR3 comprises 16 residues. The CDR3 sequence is CASSSPTSGGVYEQYF. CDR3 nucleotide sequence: TGTGCCAGCAGCTCACCGACTAGCGGGGGTGTCTACGAGCAGTACTTC. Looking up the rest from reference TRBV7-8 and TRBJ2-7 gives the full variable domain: GAGVSQSPRYKVAKRGQDVALRCDPISGHVSLFWYQQALGQGPEFLTYFQNEAQLDKSGLPSDRFFAERPEGSVSTLKIQRTQQEDSAVYLCASSSPTSGGVYEQYFGPGTRLTVT.